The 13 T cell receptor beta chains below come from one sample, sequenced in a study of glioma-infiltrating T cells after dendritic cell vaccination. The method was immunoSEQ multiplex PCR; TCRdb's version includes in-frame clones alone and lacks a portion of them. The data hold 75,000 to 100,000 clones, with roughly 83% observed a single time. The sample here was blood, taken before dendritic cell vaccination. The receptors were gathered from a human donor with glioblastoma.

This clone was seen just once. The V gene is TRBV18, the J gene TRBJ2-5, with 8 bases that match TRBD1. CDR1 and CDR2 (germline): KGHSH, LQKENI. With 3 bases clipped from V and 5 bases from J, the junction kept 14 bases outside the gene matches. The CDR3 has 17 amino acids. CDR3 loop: CASSPRRTGWLYETQYF. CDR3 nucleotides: TGTGCCAGCTCACCGAGAAGGACAGGGTGGTTATACGAGACCCAGTACTTC.

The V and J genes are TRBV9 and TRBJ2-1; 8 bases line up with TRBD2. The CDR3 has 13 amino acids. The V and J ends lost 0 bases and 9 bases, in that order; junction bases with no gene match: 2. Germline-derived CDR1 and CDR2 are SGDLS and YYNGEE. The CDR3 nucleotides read TGTGCCAGCAGCGTAGCTGCGGGAGGTGAGCAGTTCTTC. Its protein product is CASSVAAGGEQFF.

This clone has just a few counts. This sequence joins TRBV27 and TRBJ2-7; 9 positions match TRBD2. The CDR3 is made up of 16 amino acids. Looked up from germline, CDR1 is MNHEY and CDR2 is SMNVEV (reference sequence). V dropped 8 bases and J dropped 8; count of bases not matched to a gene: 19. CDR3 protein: CASGFITGTSITKQYF. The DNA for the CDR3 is TGTGCCAGCGGGTTTATAACCGGGACTAGCATCACTAAGCAGTACTTC.

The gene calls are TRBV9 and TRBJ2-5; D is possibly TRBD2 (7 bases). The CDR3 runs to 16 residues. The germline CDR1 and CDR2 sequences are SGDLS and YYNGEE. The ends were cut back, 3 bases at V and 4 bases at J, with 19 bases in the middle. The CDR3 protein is CASSGTGAGVGETQYF. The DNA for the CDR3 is TGTGCCAGCAGCGGCACGGGGGCGGGAGTGGGAGAGACCCAGTACTTC.

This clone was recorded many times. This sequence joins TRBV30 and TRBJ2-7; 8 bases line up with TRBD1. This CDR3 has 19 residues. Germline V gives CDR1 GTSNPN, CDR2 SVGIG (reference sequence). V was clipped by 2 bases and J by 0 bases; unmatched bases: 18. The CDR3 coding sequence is TGTGCCTGGAGTTTACGACAGGGGCGCACAATTTTACCCTCCTACGAGCAGTACTTC. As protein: CAWSLRQGRTILPSYEQYF.

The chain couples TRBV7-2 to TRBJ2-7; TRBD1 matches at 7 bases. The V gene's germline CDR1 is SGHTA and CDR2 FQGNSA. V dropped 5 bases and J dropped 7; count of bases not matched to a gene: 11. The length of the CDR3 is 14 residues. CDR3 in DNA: TGTGCCAGCAGCCACCGACAGGGACCTCGGGAGCAGTACTTC. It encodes CASSHRQGPREQYF.

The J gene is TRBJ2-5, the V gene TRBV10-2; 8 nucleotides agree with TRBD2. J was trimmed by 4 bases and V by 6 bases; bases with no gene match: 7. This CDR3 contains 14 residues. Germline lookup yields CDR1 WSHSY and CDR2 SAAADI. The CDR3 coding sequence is TGCGCCAGCAGGGTAGCGGGGTTAGGAGAGACCCAGTACTTC. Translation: CASRVAGLGETQYF.

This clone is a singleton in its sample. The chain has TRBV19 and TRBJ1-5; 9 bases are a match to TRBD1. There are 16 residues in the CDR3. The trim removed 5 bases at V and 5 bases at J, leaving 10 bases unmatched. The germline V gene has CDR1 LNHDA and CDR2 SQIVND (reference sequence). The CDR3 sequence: CASSPGTGRGDQPQHF. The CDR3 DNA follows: TGTGCCAGTAGTCCCGGGACAGGGAGAGGGGATCAGCCCCAGCATTTT.

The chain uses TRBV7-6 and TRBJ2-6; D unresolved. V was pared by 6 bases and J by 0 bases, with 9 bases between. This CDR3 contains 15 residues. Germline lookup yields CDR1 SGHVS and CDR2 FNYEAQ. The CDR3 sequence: CASSSISSGANVLTF. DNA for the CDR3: TGTGCCAGCAGTTCGATCAGCTCTGGGGCCAACGTCCTGACTTTC.

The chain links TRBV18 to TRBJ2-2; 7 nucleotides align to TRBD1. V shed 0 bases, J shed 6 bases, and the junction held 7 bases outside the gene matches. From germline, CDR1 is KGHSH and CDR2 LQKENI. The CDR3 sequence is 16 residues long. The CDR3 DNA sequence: TGTGCCAGCTCACCACCGGCAGGGGGTCTCGCCGGGGAGCTGTTTTTT. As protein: CASSPPAGGLAGELFF. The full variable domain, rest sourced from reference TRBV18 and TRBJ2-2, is NAGVMQNPRHLVRRRGQEARLRCSPMKGHSHVYWYRQLPEEGLKFMVYLQKENIIDESGMPKERFSAEFPKEGPSILRIQQVVRGDSAAYFCASSPPAGGLAGELFFGEGSRLTVL.

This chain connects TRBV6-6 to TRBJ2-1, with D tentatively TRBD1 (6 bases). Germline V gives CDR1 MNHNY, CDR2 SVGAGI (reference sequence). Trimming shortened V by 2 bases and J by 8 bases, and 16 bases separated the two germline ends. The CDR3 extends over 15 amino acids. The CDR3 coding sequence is TGTGCCAGCAGTTACGAGGGGGACGTAAGGGATGAGCAGTTCTTC. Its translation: CASSYEGDVRDEQFF.

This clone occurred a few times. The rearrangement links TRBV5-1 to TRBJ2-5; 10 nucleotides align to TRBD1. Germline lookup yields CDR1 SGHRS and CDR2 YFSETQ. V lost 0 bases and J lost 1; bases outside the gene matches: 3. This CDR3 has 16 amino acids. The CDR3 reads CASSLAGQGIQETQYF. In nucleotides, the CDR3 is TGCGCCAGCAGCTTGGCGGGACAGGGGATCCAAGAGACCCAGTACTTC.

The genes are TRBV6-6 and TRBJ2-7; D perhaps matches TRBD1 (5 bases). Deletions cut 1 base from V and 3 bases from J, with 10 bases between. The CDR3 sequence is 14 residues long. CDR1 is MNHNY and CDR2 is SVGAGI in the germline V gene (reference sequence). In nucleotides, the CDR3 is TGTGCCAGCAGTTACTTCAGGGAAGGCTACGAGCAGTACTTC. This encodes CASSYFREGYEQYF.